These 9 T cell receptor beta chains originate from one sample sequenced in a study of monozygotic twins with cystic fibrosis. The data were produced by immunoSEQ multiplex PCR, yet TCRdb's version contains in-frame clones alone and is incomplete. This table has more than 11,000 clones, around 89% appearing once. The sequencing sample was made of blood. Receptors originate from a boy younger than 18 with cystic fibrosis.

This chain links TRBV9 with TRBJ2-1; 8 bases agree with TRBD2. Germline values: CDR1 SGDLS, CDR2 YYNGEE. The CDR3 has 14 amino acids. V was clipped by 4 bases and J by 8 bases; unmatched bases: 8. The CDR3 reads CASSPTGGVYEQFF. CDR3 sequence (DNA): TGTGCCAGCAGCCCCACGGGAGGGGTCTATGAGCAGTTCTTC.

The V gene is TRBV11-3, the J gene TRBJ2-1; D is possibly TRBD2 (6 bases). In germline, CDR1 is SGHNT, CDR2 YENEEA. The CDR3 contains 15 residues. The V end lost 1 base, the J end lost 2 bases, and 9 bases lay between the germline ends. CDR3 nucleotide sequence: TGTGCCAGCAGCTTAGGGGGGGATGCCTACAATGAGCAGTTCTTC. The encoded protein is CASSLGGDAYNEQFF.

This clone was observed a few times. The chain joins TRBV2 to TRBJ1-2; D gene ambiguous. The CDR3 totals 11 residues. Germline V gene lookup returns CDR1 SNHLY and CDR2 FYNNEI. The ends were cut back, 7 bases at V and 6 bases at J, with 9 bases in the middle. The CDR3 coding sequence is TGTGCCAGCACCGGAGGGAATGGCTACACCTTC. Its protein product is CASTGGNGYTF.

The chain combines TRBV4-2 with TRBJ2-1, with D uncertain. V dropped 0 bases and J dropped 0 bases, with 15 bases sitting between them. The length of the CDR3 is 18 residues. The V gene's germline CDR1 is LGHNA and CDR2 YNFKEQ. The CDR3: CASSQEGERASSYNEQFF. As DNA, the CDR3 is TGTGCCAGCAGCCAAGAAGGAGAACGGGCTAGCTCCTACAATGAGCAGTTCTTC.

J is TRBJ1-1 and V is TRBV4-1, with a tentative D call TRBD1 (5 bases). V was shortened by 2 bases and J by 1 base, with 11 bases between the two germline ends. This CDR3 comprises 15 residues. Germline values: CDR1 MGHRA, CDR2 YSYEKL. In DNA form, the CDR3 reads TGCGCCAGCAGCCAAAGAGACAGCTGGAACACTGAAGCTTTCTTT. Residues: CASSQRDSWNTEAFF.

V is TRBV7-9 and J is TRBJ1-5, with D unclear. The V end lost 1 base, the J end lost 6 bases, and 10 bases lay between the germline ends. CDR1 and CDR2 from the germline V gene are SEHNR and FQNEAQ (reference sequence). The CDR3 extends over 14 amino acids. CDR3 sequence reads: CASSLGGASQPQHF. Written as DNA, the CDR3 is TGTGCCAGCAGCTTAGGAGGCGCGTCTCAGCCCCAGCATTTT.

V is TRBV6-5 and J is TRBJ1-5, with D unresolved. Germline V gene data show CDR1 as MNHEY and CDR2 as SVGAGI. This CDR3 is built from 13 residues. Deletions cut 5 bases from V and 7 bases from J, with 12 bases between. The CDR3 region has the DNA TGTGCCAGCAGTCCAAGCCTGGGGCAGCCCCAGCATTTT. Encoded protein: CASSPSLGQPQHF.

This clone was counted a few times. The chain recombines TRBV2 with TRBJ1-6; D gene ambiguous. V gave up 10 bases and J gave up 0 bases, with 10 bases separating them. CDR1 is SNHLY, CDR2 FYNNEI, per germline. This CDR3 is 14 amino acids long. The CDR3 DNA sequence: TGTGCCACCGGACCGATCTCCTATAATTCACCCCTCCACTTT. Amino acid sequence: CATGPISYNSPLHF. Based on the CDR3 plus reference TRBV2 and TRBJ1-6, the full variable domain is EPEVTQTPSHQVTQMGQEVILRCVPISNHLYFYWYRQILGQKVEFLVSFYNNEISEKSEIFDDQFSVERPDGSNFTLKIRSTKLEDSAMYFCATGPISYNSPLHFGNGTRLTVT.

V usage is TRBV4-1 and J usage is TRBJ2-1; 7 bases are a match to TRBD2. Germline V gene lookup returns CDR1 MGHRA and CDR2 YSYEKL. Trimming at V came to 5 bases and at J to 6 bases, leaving 1 base not matched to a gene. The CDR3 totals 12 residues. CDR3 amino acids: CASSREGNEQFF. The CDR3 bases are TGCGCCAGCAGCAGGGAGGGCAATGAGCAGTTCTTC.